This T cell receptor (beta chain) was captured by sequencing in a study of patients and donors after allogeneic stem cell transplantation. Germline assignment: CDR1 WSHSY and CDR2 SAAADI. The CDR3 spans 15 residues. V was clipped by 6 bases and J by 8 bases; unmatched bases: 9. This clonotype was seen more than once but under ten times. TCRdb processed the RT-PCR reads anew with MiXCR; each CDR3 protein has one entry. This table holds 98,000 or so distinct CDR3 sequences, 35% found once. The sequencing input was blood, either unsorted or a sorted T cell fraction (not recorded which). The sequence was obtained from a human donor who was either an allogeneic HSCT recipient or a stem cell or donor lymphocyte infusion donor (not recorded which). It is not recorded whose cells these are; they may come from a transplant donor. The rearrangement uses TRBV10-2 and TRBJ1-6, with 8 bases matching TRBD1. The CDR3 sequence is CASRNQGAQDSPLHF. DNA of the CDR3: TGCGCCAGCAGGAACCAGGGGGCGCAGGATTCACCCCTCCACTTT.